Sequencing of this T cell receptor (beta chain) was carried out in a study of blood T cell repertoires in COVID-19. Study overall: Material from acute and convalescent COVID-19 was sourced from the United States, Italy and Spain.

Germline V gene lookup returns CDR1 SGHNT and CDR2 YYREEE (reference sequence). The CDR3 covers 14 residues. V lost 4 bases and J lost 6, with 17 bases in between. Sequencing used immunoSEQ multiplex PCR; TCRdb keeps in-frame clones, though not all of them. The profile shows approximately 500,000 clones, 70% to 90% of them singletons. Patients of the Seattle cohort, enrolled during active infection, were followed longitudinally. Sequenced: peripheral blood. This receptor was obtained from a woman between 50 and 59 years old with COVID-19, enrolled during active disease. The chain combines TRBV5-4 with TRBJ2-7; D ambiguous. CDR3 sequence reads: CASSPGWRHGEQYF. CDR3 DNA: TGTGCCAGCAGCCCCGGGTGGCGTCATGGCGAGCAGTACTTC. Combining the CDR3 with reference TRBV5-4 and TRBJ2-7 gives the whole variable domain ETGVTQSPTHLIKTRGQQVTLRCSSQSGHNTVSWYQQALGQGPQFIFQYYREEENGRGNFPPRFSGLQFPNYSSELNVNALELDDSALYLCASSPGWRHGEQYFGPGTRLTVT.